Presented here are 18 T cell receptor beta chains from one specimen sequenced in a study of T cell repertoires in cytomegalovirus infection. MiXCR, run by TCRdb on the reads, gives a single entry per CDR3 protein. The table records around 710,000 distinct CDR3 sequences, 25% to 30% of them present only once. What these receptors recognize is not known. This specimen was cultured CD8+ T cells from PBMCs, taken from culture after CMV antigen stimulation. The receptor set was obtained from a human donor in good health (CMV status not recorded). Some clones in this sample may be carry-over from other donors' samples.

The chain links TRBV7-8 to TRBJ2-6; 7 bases line up with TRBD1. From germline, CDR1 is SGHVS and CDR2 FQNEAQ. The CDR3 loop spans 15 amino acids. The V and J ends lost 4 bases and 3 bases, in that order; junction bases with no gene match: 3. The chain's CDR3 is CASSSQGYGANVLTF. CDR3 sequence (DNA): TGTGCCAGCAGCTCACAGGGGTATGGGGCCAACGTCCTGACTTTC. Based on the CDR3 plus reference TRBV7-8 and TRBJ2-6, the full variable domain is GAGVSQSPRYKVAKRGQDVALRCDPISGHVSLFWYQQALGQGPEFLTYFQNEAQLDKSGLPSDRFFAERPEGSVSTLKIQRTQQEDSAVYLCASSSQGYGANVLTFGAGSRLTVL.

The rearrangement joins TRBV7-6 to TRBJ1-6; D remains unclear. The CDR3 contains 14 residues. Germline CDR1 reads SGHVS; CDR2 reads FNYEAQ. Trimming took off 5 bases at V and 8 bases at J, with 13 bases between the two ends. Here the CDR3 DNA reads TGTGCCAGCAGCCCCAGCGGGCAGTATTCACCCCTCCACTTT. It yields the protein CASSPSGQYSPLHF.

This clonotype was seen repeatedly, ten times or more. This chain uses TRBV7-8 with TRBJ1-5; D gene unclear. This CDR3 is built from 16 residues. Germline values: CDR1 SGHVS, CDR2 FQNEAQ. V was trimmed by 5 bases and J by 0 bases, leaving 14 bases between them. In nucleotides, the CDR3 is TGTGCCAGCAGCCGGGCCCCGGGAACTAGCAATCAGCCCCAGCATTTT. Amino acid sequence: CASSRAPGTSNQPQHF.

This clonotype was counted a few times. V usage is TRBV7-9 and J usage is TRBJ1-1; 8 bases line up with TRBD1. The CDR3 consists of 12 residues. Unmatched junction bases numbered 3, after V lost 4 bases and J lost 8 bases. CDR1 and CDR2 (germline): SEHNR, FQNEAQ (reference sequence). CDR3 amino acids: CASSSSGGEAFF. CDR3 sequence (DNA): TGTGCCAGCAGCTCCTCAGGGGGCGAAGCTTTCTTT.

This clonotype was found many times. CDR3 sequence reads: CASSLYWDNMYEQYV. CDR3 in DNA: TGTGCCAGCAGCTTGTACTGGGACAATATGTACGAGCAGTACGTC. V is TRBV7-2 and J is TRBJ2-7; possible D gene TRBD1, 6 bases. V shed 3 bases and J shed 4 bases, with 16 bases lying between them. The CDR3 has 15 residues. Germline V gene lookup returns CDR1 SGHTA and CDR2 FQGNSA.

There are a few counts of this clonotype. The chain employs TRBV5-6 and TRBJ1-5, with 9 positions matching TRBD1. The germline V gene encodes CDR1 SGHDT and CDR2 YYEEEE. V gave up 4 bases and J gave up 13 bases; unmatched junction bases: 9. The CDR3 extends over 13 amino acids. The DNA for the CDR3 is TGTGCCAGCAGCCTGGGCACAGGGGGCCCACAGCATTTT. This gives the protein CASSLGTGGPQHF.

In its sample, this clonotype was seen a few times. The chain couples TRBV7-3 to TRBJ2-5; perhaps TRBD2 as D (7 bases). The ends were cut back, 2 bases at V and 5 bases at J, with 15 bases in the middle. The germline V gene has CDR1 SGHTA and CDR2 FQGTGA. This CDR3 has 15 amino acids. As DNA, the CDR3 is TGTGCCAGCAGCTTAGGGATTGCGGGGGCCGAGACCCAGTACTTC. It specifies CASSLGIAGAETQYF.

This chain links TRBV4-1 with TRBJ1-1; D possibly corresponds to TRBD1 (5 bases). The length of the CDR3 is 15 residues. Germline-derived CDR1 and CDR2 are MGHRA and YSYEKL. Trimming took 1 base from V and 2 from J, leaving 11 bases between them. The CDR3 DNA is TGCGCCAGCAGCCAAGCAGGGACGTTTAACACTGAAGCTTTCTTT. Its protein product is CASSQAGTFNTEAFF.

This chain's CDR3 is CASSITGGLTDTQYF. CDR3 coding DNA: TGTGCCAGCAGTATTACAGGGGGCCTCACAGATACGCAGTATTTT. The chain couples TRBV12-3 or TRBV12-4 to TRBJ2-3, with 9 bases aligning to TRBD1. After removal of 5 bases from V and 2 bases from J, the junction contained 5 bases not matched to a gene. This CDR3 has 15 residues.

V is TRBV20-1 and J is TRBJ1-2, with a weak D call TRBD1 (5 bases). The CDR3 has 15 residues. Trimming removed 6 bases from V and 0 bases from J, with 17 bases in between. CDR1 and CDR2 (germline): DFQATT, SNEGSKA (reference sequence). The CDR3 DNA follows: TGCAGTGCCAGTAAACGGGACTCACCTAACTATGGCTACACCTTC. Its protein product is CSASKRDSPNYGYTF.

The CDR3: CASSSEGFTFF. In DNA, the CDR3 is TGTGCCAGCAGCTCGGAGGGTTTTACATTCTTC. The chain uses TRBV5-4 and TRBJ2-1; D might be TRBD2 (6 bases). The germline V gene has CDR1 SGHNT and CDR2 YYREEE (reference sequence). The CDR3 length is 11 residues. The germline V and J ends were trimmed by 3 bases and 16 bases, with 14 bases remaining between them.

At least ten counts were recorded for this clonotype. The chain employs TRBV6-1 and TRBJ2-3; 14 positions agree with TRBD2. This CDR3 is 19 amino acids long. Germline loops: CDR1 MNHNS, CDR2 SASEGT. J was trimmed by 0 bases and V by 4 bases; bases with no gene match: 9. This CDR3 is CASSGLGTSGGLSTDTQYF. As DNA, the CDR3 is TGTGCCAGCAGTGGCCTCGGGACTAGCGGGGGCCTAAGCACAGATACGCAGTATTTT.

The V gene is TRBV10-3, the J gene TRBJ1-2; TRBD1 matches 11 bases. J was trimmed by 2 bases and V by 6 bases; bases with no gene match: 14. The CDR3 extends over 18 amino acids. CDR1 and CDR2 (germline): ENHRY, SYGVKD. CDR3 loop: CAIREYRTGGDPNYGYTF. CDR3 coding DNA: TGTGCCATCAGAGAATACAGGACAGGGGGCGACCCGAACTATGGCTACACCTTC.

The rearrangement joins TRBV20-1 to TRBJ2-3; D possibly corresponds to TRBD1 (6 bases). V was pared by 3 bases and J by 11 bases, with 12 bases between. CDR3 length: 11 residues. Germline V gene sequence: CDR1 DFQATT, CDR2 SNEGSKA (reference sequence). CDR3 in DNA: TGCAGTGCTAGGACAGGATGGGGGCAGTATTTT. Translated, it gives CSARTGWGQYF.

J is TRBJ2-1 and V is TRBV7-6; a possible D gene is TRBD1 (5 bases). Trimming cost V 4 bases and J 4 bases, with 8 bases left between them. The CDR3 contains 13 residues. Germline CDR1 reads SGHVS; CDR2 reads FNYEAQ. The DNA for the CDR3 is TGTGCCAGCAGCTCCAGGGCATACAATGAGCAGTTCTTC. Protein product: CASSSRAYNEQFF.

This clonotype has a count of ten or more. The chain has TRBV7-6 and TRBJ2-5, with 8 positions matching TRBD2. The CDR3 consists of 17 residues. Per germline, CDR1 SGHVS and CDR2 FNYEAQ. The junction had 15 bases not matched to a gene; V was cut back by 4 bases and J by 5 bases. CDR3 nucleotides: TGTGCCAGCAGCTCCCCACCCCTAGGACTAGCTATGGAGACCCAGTACTTC. The encoded protein is CASSSPPLGLAMETQYF. The whole variable domain, filled in from reference TRBV7-6 and TRBJ2-5, reads GAGVSQSPRYKVTKRGQDVALRCDPISGHVSLYWYRQALGQGPEFLTYFNYEAQQDKSGLPNDRFSAERPEGSISTLTIQRTEQRDSAMYRCASSSPPLGLAMETQYFGPGTRLLVL.

CDR3 sequence reads: CASSLEPLDRGSYEQYF. The CDR3 bases are TGCGCCAGCAGCTTGGAACCTCTTGACAGGGGATCCTACGAGCAGTACTTC. The genes are TRBV5-1 and TRBJ2-7; 8 bases fit TRBD1. The V gene end was trimmed by 0 bases and the J gene end by 1 base; junction bases not matched to a gene: 9. There are 17 residues in the CDR3. Germline-derived CDR1 and CDR2 are SGHRS and YFSETQ.

This chain joins TRBV6-6 and TRBJ2-7; 10 bases map to TRBD1. Germline values: CDR1 MNHNY, CDR2 SVGAGI (reference sequence). J gave up 6 bases and V 3 bases, and 2 bases lay outside the gene matches. The CDR3 is 13 residues long. The CDR3 nucleotides are TGTGCCAGCAGTTATGGGACAGGGGTCGAGCAGTACGTC. Translation: CASSYGTGVEQYV.